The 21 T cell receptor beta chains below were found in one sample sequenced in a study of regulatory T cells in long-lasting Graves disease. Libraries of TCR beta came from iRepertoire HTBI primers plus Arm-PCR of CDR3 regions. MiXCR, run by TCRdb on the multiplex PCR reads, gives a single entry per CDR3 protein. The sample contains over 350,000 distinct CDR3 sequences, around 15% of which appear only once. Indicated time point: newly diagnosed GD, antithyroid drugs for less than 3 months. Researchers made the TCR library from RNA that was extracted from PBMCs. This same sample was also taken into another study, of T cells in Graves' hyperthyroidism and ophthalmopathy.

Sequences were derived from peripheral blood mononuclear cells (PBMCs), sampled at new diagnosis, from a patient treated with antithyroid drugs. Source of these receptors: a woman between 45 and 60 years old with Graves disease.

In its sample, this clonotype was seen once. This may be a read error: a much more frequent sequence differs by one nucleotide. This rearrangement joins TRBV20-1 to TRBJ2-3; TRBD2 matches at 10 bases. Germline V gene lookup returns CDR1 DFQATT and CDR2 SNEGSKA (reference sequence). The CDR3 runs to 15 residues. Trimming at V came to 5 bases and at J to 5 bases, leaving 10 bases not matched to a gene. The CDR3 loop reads CSAGSSGRDLDTQYF. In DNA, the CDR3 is TGCAGTGCTGGCTCCAGCGGGAGGGACCTAGATACGCAGTATTTT.

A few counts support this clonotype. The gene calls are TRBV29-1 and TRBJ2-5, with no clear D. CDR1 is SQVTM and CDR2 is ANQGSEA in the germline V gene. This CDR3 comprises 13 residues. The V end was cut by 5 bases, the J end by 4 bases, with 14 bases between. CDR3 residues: CSVKGTLGETQYF. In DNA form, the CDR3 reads TGCAGCGTTAAGGGCACCCTCGGAGAGACCCAGTACTTC. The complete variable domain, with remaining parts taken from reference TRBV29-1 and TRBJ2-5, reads SAVISQKPSRDICQRGTSLTIQCQVDSQVTMMFWYRQQPGQSLTLIATANQGSEATYESGFVIDKFPISRPNLTFSTLTVSNMSPEDSSIYLCSVKGTLGETQYFGPGTRLLVL.

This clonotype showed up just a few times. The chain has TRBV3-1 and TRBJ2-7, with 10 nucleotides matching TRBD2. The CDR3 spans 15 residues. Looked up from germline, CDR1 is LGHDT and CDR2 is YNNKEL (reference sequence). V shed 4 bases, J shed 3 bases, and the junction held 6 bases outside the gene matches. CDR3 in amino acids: CASSPLAGGFYEQYF. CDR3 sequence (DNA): TGTGCCAGCAGCCCTTTAGCGGGAGGCTTCTACGAGCAGTACTTC.

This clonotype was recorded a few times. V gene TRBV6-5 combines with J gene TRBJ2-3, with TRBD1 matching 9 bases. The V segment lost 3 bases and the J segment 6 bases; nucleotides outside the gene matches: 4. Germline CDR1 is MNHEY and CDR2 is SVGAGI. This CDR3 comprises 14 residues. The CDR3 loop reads CASSYQGQGDTQYF. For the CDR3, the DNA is TGTGCCAGCAGTTATCAGGGACAGGGCGATACGCAGTATTTT.

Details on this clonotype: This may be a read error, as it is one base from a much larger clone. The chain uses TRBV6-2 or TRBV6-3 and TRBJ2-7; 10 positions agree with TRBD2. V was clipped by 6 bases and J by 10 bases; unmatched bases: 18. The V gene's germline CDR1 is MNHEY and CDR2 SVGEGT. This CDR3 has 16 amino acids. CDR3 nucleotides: TGTGCCAGCAGACCTTTAGCGGGAGGCTCTGGAACCGATCAGTACTTC. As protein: CASRPLAGGSGTDQYF.

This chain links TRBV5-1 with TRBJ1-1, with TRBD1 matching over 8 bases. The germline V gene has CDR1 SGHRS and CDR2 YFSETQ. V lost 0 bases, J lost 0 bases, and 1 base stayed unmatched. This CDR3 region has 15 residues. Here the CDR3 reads CASSLARGLNTEAFF. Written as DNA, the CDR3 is TGCGCCAGCAGCTTGGCCAGGGGGCTGAACACTGAAGCTTTCTTT.

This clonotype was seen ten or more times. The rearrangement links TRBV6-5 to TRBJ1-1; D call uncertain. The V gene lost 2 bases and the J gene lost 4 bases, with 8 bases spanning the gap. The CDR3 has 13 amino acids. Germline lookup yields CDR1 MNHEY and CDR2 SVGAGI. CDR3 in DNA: TGTGCCAGCAGTTACACGGAAACCACTGAAGCTTTCTTT. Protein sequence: CASSYTETTEAFF.

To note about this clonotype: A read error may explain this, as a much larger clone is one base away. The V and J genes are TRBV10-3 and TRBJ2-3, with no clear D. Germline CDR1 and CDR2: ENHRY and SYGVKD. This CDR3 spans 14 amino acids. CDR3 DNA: TGTGCCATCAGTGATGAACGGGCCACAGATGCGCAGTATTTT. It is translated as CAISDERATDAQYF.

The CDR3 sequence is CASSETGPGWDTQYF. DNA of the CDR3: TGTGCCAGCAGTGAGACGGGTCCAGGGTGGGATACGCAGTATTTT. This chain joins TRBV25-1 and TRBJ2-3, with D possibly being TRBD1 (5 bases). Trimming pared 3 bases from V and 6 bases from J, leaving 16 bases between. The CDR3 is made up of 15 amino acids. The V gene's germline CDR1 is MGHDK and CDR2 SYGVNS.

The CDR3 DNA sequence: TGTGCCATCAGTGATCCTGGGGGACAGGGAATGATTAATGAAAAACTGTTTTTT. Its translation: CAISDPGGQGMINEKLFF. The V gene is TRBV10-3, the J gene TRBJ1-4; TRBD1 agrees at 9 bases. Unmatched junction bases numbered 12, after V lost 3 bases and J lost 4 bases. Per germline, CDR1 ENHRY and CDR2 SYGVKD. The CDR3 is 18 residues long.

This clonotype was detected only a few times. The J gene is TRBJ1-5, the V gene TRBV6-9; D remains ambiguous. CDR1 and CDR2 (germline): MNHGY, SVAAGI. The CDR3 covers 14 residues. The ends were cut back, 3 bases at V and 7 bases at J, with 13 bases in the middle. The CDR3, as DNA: TGTGCCAGCAGTTACTCTTTGGGTGGGCAGCCCCAGCATTTT. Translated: CASSYSLGGQPQHF.

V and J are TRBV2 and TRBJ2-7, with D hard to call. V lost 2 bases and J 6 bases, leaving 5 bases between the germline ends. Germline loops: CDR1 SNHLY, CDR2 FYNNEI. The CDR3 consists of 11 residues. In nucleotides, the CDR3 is TGTGCCAGCAGTGAACTTGTCGAGCAGTACTTC. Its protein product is CASSELVEQYF.

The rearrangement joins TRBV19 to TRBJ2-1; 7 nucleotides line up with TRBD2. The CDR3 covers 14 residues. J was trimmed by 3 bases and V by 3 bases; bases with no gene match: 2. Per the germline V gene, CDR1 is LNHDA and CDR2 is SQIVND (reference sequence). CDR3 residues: CASSIASGYNEQFF. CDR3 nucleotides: TGTGCCAGTAGTATCGCTAGCGGCTACAATGAGCAGTTCTTC.

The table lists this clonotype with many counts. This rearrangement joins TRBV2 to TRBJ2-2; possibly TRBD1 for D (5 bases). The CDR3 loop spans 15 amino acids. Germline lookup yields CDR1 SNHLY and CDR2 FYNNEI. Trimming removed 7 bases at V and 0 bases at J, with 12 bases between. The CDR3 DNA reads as TGTGCCAGCAAAGTCGCCAGGGCGAACACCGGGGAGCTGTTTTTT. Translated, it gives CASKVARANTGELFF. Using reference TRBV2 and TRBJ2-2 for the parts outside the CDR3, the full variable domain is EPEVTQTPSHQVTQMGQEVILRCVPISNHLYFYWYRQILGQKVEFLVSFYNNEISEKSEIFDDQFSVERPDGSNFTLKIRSTKLEDSAMYFCASKVARANTGELFFGEGSRLTVL.

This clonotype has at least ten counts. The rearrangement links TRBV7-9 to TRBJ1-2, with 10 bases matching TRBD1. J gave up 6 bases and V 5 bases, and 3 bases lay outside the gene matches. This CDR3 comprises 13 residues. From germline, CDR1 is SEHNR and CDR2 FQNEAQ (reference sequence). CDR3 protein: CASSATGGNGYTF. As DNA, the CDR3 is TGTGCCAGCAGCGCGACAGGGGGCAATGGCTACACCTTC. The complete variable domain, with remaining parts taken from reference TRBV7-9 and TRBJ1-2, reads DTGVSQNPRHKITKRGQNVTFRCDPISEHNRLYWYRQTLGQGPEFLTYFQNEAQLEKSRLLSDRFSAERPKGSFSTLEIQRTEQGDSAMYLCASSATGGNGYTFGSGTRLTVV.

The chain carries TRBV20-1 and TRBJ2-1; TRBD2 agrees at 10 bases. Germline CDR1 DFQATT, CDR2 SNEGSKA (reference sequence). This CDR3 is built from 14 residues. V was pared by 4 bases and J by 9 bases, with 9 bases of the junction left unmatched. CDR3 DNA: TGCAGTGCTAAGTCCAGCGGGAGGGCGGGTGAGCAGTTCTTC. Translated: CSAKSSGRAGEQFF.

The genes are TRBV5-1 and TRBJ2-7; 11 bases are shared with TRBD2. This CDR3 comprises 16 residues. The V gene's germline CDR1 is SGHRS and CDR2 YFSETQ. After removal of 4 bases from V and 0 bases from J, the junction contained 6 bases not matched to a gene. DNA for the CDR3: TGCGCCAGCAGCGGCACCGGGACTAGCGGCTCCTACGAGCAGTACTTC. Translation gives CASSGTGTSGSYEQYF.

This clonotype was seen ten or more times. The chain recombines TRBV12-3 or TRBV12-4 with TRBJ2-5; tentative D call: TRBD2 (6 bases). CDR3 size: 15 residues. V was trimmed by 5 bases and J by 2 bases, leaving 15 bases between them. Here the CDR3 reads CASSLQGSGQETQYF. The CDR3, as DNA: TGTGCCAGCAGTCTCCAGGGTAGCGGACAAGAGACCCAGTACTTC.

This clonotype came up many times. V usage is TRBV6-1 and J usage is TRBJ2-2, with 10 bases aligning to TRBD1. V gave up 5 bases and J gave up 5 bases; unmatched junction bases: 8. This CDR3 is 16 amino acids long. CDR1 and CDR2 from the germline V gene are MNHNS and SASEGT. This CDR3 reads CASSPRTGGNTGELFF. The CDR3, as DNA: TGTGCCAGCAGTCCTCGGACAGGGGGAAATACCGGGGAGCTGTTTTTT.

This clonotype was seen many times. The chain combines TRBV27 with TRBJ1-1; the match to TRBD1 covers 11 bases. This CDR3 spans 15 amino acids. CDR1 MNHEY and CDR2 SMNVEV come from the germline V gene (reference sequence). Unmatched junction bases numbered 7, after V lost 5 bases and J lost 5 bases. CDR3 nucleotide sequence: TGTGCCAGCAGTACCCGGACAGGGGGCTATACTGAAGCTTTCTTT. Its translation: CASSTRTGGYTEAFF.

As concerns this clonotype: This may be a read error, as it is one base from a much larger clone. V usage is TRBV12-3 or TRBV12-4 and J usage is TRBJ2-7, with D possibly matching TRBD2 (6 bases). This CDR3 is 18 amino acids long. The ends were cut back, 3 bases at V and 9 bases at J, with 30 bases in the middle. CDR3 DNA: TGTGCCAGCAGTTTCCGACCTGCCCTTTCAGGAGGAGGGAAGGTGCAGTACTTC. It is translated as CASSFRPALSGGGKVQYF.